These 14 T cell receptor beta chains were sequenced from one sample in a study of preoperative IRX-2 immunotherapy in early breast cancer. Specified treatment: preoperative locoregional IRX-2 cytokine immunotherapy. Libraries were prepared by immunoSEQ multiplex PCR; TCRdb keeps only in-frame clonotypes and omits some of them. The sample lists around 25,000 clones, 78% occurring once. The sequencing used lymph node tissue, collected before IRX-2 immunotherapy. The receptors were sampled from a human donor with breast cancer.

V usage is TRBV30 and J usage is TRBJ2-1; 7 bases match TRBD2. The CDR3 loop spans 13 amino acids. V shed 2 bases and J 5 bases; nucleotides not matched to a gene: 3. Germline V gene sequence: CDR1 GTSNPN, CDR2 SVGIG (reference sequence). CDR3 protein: CAWSPGGHNEQFF. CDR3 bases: TGTGCCTGGAGTCCGGGGGGACACAATGAGCAGTTCTTC.

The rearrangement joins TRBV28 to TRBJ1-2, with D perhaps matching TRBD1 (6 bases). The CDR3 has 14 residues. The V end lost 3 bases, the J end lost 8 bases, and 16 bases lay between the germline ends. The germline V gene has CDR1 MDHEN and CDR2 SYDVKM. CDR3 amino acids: CASSLFGQRDGYTF. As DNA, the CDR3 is TGTGCCAGCAGTTTGTTTGGACAGCGGGACGGCTACACCTTC.

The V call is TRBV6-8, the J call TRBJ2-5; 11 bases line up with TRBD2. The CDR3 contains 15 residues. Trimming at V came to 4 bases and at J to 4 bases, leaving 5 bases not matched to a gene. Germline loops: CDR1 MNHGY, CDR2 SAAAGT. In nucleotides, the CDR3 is TGTGCCAGCAGTTCATTAGCGGGGGGGACAGAGACCCAGTACTTC. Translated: CASSSLAGGTETQYF.

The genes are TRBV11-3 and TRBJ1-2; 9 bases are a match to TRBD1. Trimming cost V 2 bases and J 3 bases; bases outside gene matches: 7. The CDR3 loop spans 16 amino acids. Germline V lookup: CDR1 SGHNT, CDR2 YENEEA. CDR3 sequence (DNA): TGTGCCAGCAGCTTACAAACAGGGGGCAATGACTATGGCTACACCTTC. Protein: CASSLQTGGNDYGYTF.

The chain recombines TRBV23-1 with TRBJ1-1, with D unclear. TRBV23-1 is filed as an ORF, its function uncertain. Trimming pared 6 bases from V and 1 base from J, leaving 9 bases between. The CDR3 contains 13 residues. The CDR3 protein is CASSFTENTEAFF. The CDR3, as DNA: TGCGCCAGCAGCTTTACGGAGAACACTGAAGCTTTCTTT.

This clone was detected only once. CDR3 DNA sequence: TGTGCCAGTAGAATAACAGGGAACCCCTATGGCTACACCTTC. Encoded protein: CASRITGNPYGYTF. The chain combines TRBV19 with TRBJ1-2; the D gene is possibly TRBD1 (6 bases). The CDR3 has 14 residues. V dropped 6 bases and J dropped 4 bases, with 15 bases sitting between them. Germline V gene data show CDR1 as LNHDA and CDR2 as SQIVND (reference sequence).

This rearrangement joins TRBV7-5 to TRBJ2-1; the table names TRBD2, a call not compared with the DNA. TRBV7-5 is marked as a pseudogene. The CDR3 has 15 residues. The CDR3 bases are TGTGCCAGCAGCCAAAAACCCCTAGTGTACAATGAGCAGTTCTTC. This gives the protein CASSQKPLVYNEQFF.

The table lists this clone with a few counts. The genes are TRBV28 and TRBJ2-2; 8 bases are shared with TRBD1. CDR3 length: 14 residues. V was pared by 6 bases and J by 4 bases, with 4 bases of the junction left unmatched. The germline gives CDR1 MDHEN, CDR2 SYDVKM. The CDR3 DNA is TGTGCCAGCAGCTCAGGGGGCGGCACCGGGGAGCTGTTTTTT. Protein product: CASSSGGGTGELFF.

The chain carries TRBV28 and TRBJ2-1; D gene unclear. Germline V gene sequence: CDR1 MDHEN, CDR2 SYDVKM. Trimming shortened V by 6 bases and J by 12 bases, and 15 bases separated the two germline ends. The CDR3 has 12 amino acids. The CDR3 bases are TGTGCCAGCAGCTCCACTCAGGTATGGCAGTTCTTC. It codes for CASSSTQVWQFF.

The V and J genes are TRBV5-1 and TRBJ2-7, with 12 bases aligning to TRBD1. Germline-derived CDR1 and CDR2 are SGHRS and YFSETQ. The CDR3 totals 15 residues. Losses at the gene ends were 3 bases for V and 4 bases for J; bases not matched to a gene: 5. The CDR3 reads CASSSGQGASYEQYF. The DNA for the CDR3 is TGCGCCAGCAGCTCGGGACAGGGGGCGTCATACGAGCAGTACTTC.

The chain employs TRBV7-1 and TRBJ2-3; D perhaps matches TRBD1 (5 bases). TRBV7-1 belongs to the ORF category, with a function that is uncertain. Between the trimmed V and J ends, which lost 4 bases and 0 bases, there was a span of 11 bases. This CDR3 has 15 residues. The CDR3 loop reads CASSYNRPSTDTQYF. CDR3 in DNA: TGTGCCAGCAGCTACAACAGGCCCAGCACAGATACGCAGTATTTT.

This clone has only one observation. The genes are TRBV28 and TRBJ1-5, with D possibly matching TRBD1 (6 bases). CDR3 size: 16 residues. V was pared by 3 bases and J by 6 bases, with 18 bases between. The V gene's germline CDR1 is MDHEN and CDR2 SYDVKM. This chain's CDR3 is CASSFLEGGSGQPQHF. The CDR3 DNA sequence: TGTGCCAGCAGTTTTTTGGAGGGGGGAAGCGGTCAGCCCCAGCATTTT.

In nucleotides, the CDR3 is TGTGCCACCCGCGGAGGCGGAGGGTTGAGTATGAACACTGAAGCTTTCTTT. Its translation is CATRGGGGLSMNTEAFF. The chain is built from TRBV18 and TRBJ1-1; D is unresolved. V dropped 10 bases and J dropped 0 bases, with 24 bases sitting between them. The CDR3 sequence is 17 residues long. Germline loops: CDR1 KGHSH, CDR2 LQKENI.

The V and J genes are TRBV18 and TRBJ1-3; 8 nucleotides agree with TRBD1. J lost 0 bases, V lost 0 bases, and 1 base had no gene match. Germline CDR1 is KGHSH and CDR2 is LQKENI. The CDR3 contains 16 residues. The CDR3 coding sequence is TGTGCCAGCTCACCACCGGACAGGGCCTCTGGAAACACCATATATTTT. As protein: CASSPPDRASGNTIYF.